This TCR beta chain was profiled in a study of Graves' ophthalmopathy and Graves' hyperthyroidism. Where ophthalmopathy was present, donors had moderate-to-severe activity, CAS ≥3, NOSPECS ≥4 and duration under 3 months. This clonotype was picked up many times. Using RNA transcripts, the TCR beta CDR3 regions were amplified. Amplification began with first-round RT-PCR using HTBI primers, then second-round multiplex PCR was performed. TCRdb re-called the multiplex PCR reads with MiXCR, one entry per CDR3 protein. Among approximately 150,000 distinct CDR3 sequences listed, roughly 36% were seen once. This clonotype originated in a man aged 25-45 years with Graves' ophthalmopathy. Sequencing was performed on peripheral blood.

The CDR3 loop is CSADIGTPGEQYF. CDR3 DNA: TGCAGCGCAGATATAGGGACTCCTGGCGAGCAGTACTTC. The chain uses TRBV29-1 and TRBJ2-7, with D possibly matching TRBD2 (6 bases). Germline CDR1 SQVTM, CDR2 ANQGSEA. Deletions cut 7 bases from V and 6 bases from J, with 19 bases between. The CDR3 extends over 13 amino acids.